This TCR beta chain was profiled in a study of long-term antiretroviral therapy in people with HIV. The samples, holding roughly 0.85-10 million cryopreserved PBMC, were thawed before DNA extraction was carried out. On this clone itself: Its cognate antigen is unknown.

General observations from the study: Repertoires with HIV possessed tighter CDR3 length spans than those of controls. Dominating the repertoire at all time points were the clones that expanded before ART. ART was followed by higher diversity that remained below transplant donor controls.

Version v3.0 of the immunoSEQ assay was performed at survey level. TCRdb keeps only in-frame clones here, not all; method: immunoSEQ multiplex PCR. The sample carries roughly 28,000 clones, approximately 90% recorded once. The clonotype originates from a woman between 18 and 29 years old with HIV. Material: unsorted PBMCs, obtained 1.8 years after starting antiretroviral therapy.

The CDR3 DNA follows: TGCGCCAGCAGCTTGAAACTAGCCCAGAACACCGGGGAGCTGTTTTTT. This encodes CASSLKLAQNTGELFF. The chain combines TRBV5-1 with TRBJ2-2, with D possibly matching TRBD2 (6 bases). The V gene lost 1 base and the J gene lost 1 base, with 11 bases spanning the gap. CDR1 SGHRS and CDR2 YFSETQ come from the germline V gene. The CDR3 length is 16 residues.